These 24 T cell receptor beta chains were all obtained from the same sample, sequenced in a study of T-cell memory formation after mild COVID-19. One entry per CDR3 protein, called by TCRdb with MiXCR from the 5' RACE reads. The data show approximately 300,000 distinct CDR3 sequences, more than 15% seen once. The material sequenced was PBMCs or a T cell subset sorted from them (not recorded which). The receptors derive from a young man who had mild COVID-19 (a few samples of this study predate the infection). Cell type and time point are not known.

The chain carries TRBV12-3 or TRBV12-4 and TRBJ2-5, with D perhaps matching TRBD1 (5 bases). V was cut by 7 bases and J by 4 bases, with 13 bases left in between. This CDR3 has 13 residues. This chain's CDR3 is CASNQGWRETQYF. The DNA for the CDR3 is TGTGCCAGCAACCAGGGCTGGCGAGAGACCCAGTACTTC.

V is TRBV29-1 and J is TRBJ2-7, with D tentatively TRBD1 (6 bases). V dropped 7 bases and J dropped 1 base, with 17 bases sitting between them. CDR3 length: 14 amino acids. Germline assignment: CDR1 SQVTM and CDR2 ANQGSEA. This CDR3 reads CSAAQGQGSYEQYF. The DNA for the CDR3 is TGCAGCGCTGCGCAGGGCCAGGGGTCCTACGAGCAGTACTTC.

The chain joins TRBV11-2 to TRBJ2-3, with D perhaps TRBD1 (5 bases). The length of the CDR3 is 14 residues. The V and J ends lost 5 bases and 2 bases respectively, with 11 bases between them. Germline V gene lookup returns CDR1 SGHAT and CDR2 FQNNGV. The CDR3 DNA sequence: TGTGCCAGCAGCGTGAGCAGGGTCACAGATACGCAGTATTTT. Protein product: CASSVSRVTDTQYF.

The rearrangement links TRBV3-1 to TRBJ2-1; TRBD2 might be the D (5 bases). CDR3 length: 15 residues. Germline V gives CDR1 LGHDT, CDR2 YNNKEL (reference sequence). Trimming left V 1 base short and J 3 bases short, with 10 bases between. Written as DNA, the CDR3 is TGTGCCAGCAGCCAAGGAGCGGAGGTCTACAATGAGCAGTTCTTC. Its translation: CASSQGAEVYNEQFF.

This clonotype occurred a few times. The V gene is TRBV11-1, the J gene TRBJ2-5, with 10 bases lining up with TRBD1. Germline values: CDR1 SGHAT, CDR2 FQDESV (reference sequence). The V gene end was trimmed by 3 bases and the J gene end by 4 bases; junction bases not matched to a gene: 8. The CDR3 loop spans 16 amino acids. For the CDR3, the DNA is TGTGCCAGCAGCTTCGACCGGGACAGGGGAGTAGAGACCCAGTACTTC. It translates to CASSFDRDRGVETQYF. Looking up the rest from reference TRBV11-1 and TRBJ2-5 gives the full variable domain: EAEVAQSPRYKITEKSQAVAFWCDPISGHATLYWYRQILGQGPELLVQFQDESVVDDSQLPKDRFSAERLKGVDSTLKIQPAELGDSAMYLCASSFDRDRGVETQYFGPGTRLLVL.

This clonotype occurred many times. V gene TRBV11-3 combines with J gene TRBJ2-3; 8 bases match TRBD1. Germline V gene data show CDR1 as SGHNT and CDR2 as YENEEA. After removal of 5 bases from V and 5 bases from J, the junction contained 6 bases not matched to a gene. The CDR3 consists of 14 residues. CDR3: CASSRGQGIDTQYF. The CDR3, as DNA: TGTGCCAGCAGCCGAGGACAGGGAATAGATACGCAGTATTTT.

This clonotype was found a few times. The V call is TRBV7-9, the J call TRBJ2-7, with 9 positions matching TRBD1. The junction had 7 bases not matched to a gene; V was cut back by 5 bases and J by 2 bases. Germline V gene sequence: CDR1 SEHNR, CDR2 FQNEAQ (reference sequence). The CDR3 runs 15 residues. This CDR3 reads CASSTRQGETYEQYF. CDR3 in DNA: TGTGCCAGCAGCACCAGACAGGGGGAAACCTACGAGCAGTACTTC.

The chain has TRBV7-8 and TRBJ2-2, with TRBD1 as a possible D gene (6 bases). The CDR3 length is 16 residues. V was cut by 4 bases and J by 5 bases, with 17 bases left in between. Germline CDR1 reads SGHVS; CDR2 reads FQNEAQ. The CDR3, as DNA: TGTGCCAGCAGCTCCCTCGCAACCACAGGGACCGGGGAGCTGTTTTTT. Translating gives CASSSLATTGTGELFF.

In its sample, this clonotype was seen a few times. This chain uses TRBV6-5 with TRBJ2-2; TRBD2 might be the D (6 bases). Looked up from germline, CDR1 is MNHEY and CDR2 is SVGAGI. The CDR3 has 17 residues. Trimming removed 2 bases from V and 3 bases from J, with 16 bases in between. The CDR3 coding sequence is TGTGCCAGCAGTTACCCCCCAGGGCGGGGATACACCGGGGAGCTGTTTTTT. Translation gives CASSYPPGRGYTGELFF.

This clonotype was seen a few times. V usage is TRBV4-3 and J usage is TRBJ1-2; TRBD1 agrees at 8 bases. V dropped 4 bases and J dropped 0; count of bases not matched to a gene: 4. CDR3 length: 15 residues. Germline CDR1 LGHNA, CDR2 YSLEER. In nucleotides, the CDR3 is TGCGCCAGCAGCCGGGGACAGGCCACTAACTATGGCTACACCTTC. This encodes CASSRGQATNYGYTF.

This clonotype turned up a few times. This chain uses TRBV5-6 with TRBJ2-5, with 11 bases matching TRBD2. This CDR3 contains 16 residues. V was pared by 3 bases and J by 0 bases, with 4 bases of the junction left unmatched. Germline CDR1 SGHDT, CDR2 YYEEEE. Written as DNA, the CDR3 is TGTGCCAGCAGCTGGACACTAGCGGGGGACCAAGAGACCCAGTACTTC. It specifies CASSWTLAGDQETQYF. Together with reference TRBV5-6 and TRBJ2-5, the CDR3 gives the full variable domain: DAGVTQSPTHLIKTRGQQVTLRCSPKSGHDTVSWYQQALGQGPQFIFQYYEEEERQRGNFPDRFSGHQFPNYSSELNVNALLLGDSALYLCASSWTLAGDQETQYFGPGTRLLVL.

The CDR3 is CSARVAGGTDTQYF. CDR3 nucleotides: TGCAGTGCTAGAGTAGCGGGGGGCACAGATACGCAGTATTTT. The rearrangement uses TRBV20-1 and TRBJ2-3; 9 bases align to TRBD2. The CDR3 has 14 residues. Per germline, CDR1 DFQATT and CDR2 SNEGSKA (reference sequence). V trimming: 1 base; J trimming: 1 base; junction bases outside the gene matches: 0.

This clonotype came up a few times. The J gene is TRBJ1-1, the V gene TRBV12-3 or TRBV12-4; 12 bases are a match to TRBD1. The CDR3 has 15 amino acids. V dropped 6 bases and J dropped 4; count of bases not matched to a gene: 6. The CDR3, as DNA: TGTGCCAGCAGGACCCCGGGACAGGGGGCCACTGAAGCTTTCTTT. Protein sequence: CASRTPGQGATEAFF.

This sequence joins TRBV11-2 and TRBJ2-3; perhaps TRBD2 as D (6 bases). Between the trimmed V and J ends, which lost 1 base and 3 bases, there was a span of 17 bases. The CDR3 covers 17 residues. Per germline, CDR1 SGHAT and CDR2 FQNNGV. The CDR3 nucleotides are TGTGCCAGCAGCTTAGGTCGTGTGGGGGGATCAACAGATACGCAGTATTTT. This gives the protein CASSLGRVGGSTDTQYF.

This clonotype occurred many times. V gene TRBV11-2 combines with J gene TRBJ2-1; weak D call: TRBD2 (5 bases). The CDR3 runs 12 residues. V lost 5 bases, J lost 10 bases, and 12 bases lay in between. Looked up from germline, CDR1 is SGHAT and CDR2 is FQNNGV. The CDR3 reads CASSVLQREQFF. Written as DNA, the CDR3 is TGTGCCAGCAGCGTTTTACAGCGGGAGCAGTTCTTC.

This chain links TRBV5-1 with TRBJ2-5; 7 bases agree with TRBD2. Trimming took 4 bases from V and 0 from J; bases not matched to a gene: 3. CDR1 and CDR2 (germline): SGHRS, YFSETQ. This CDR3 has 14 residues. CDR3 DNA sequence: TGCGCCAGCAGCGCCCGGGGGGACCAAGAGACCCAGTACTTC. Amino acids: CASSARGDQETQYF.

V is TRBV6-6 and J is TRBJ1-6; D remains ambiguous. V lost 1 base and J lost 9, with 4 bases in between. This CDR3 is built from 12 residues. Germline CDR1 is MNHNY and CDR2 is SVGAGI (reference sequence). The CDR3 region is CASSYFRSPLHF. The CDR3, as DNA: TGTGCCAGCAGTTACTTCCGTTCACCCCTCCACTTT.

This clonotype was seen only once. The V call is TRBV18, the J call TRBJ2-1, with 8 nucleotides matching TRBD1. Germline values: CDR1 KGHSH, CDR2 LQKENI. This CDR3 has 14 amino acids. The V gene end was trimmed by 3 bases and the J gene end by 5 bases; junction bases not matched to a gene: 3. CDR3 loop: CASSPSQGDNEQFF. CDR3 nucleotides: TGTGCCAGCTCACCGTCACAGGGGGACAATGAGCAGTTCTTC.

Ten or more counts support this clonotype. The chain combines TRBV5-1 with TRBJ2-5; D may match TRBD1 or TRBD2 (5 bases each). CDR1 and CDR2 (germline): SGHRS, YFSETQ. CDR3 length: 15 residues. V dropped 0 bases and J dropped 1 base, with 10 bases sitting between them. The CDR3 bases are TGCGCCAGCAGCTTGGCGGGGACGTCCCAAGAGACCCAGTACTTC. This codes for CASSLAGTSQETQYF.

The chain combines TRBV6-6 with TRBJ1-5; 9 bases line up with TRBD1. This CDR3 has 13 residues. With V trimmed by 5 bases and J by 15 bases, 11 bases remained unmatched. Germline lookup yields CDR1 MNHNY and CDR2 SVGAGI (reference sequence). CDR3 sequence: CASSQQDRGIPHF. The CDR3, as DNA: TGTGCCAGCAGTCAACAGGACAGGGGCATTCCGCATTTT.

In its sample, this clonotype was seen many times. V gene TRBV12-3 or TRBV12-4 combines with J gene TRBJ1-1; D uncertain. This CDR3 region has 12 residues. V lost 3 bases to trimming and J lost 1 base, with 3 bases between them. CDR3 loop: CASSLANTEAFF. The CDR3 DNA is TGTGCCAGCAGTTTGGCGAACACTGAAGCTTTCTTT.

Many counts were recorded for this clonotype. In DNA form, the CDR3 reads TGTGCCAGCAGAGTAGCGGGGGGGAACACCGGGGAGCTGTTTTTT. It translates to CASRVAGGNTGELFF. The chain uses TRBV7-8 and TRBJ2-2; 10 bases are shared with TRBD2. The CDR3 is 15 residues long. V was clipped by 6 bases and J by 1 base; unmatched bases: 2. Germline V gene data show CDR1 as SGHVS and CDR2 as FQNEAQ.

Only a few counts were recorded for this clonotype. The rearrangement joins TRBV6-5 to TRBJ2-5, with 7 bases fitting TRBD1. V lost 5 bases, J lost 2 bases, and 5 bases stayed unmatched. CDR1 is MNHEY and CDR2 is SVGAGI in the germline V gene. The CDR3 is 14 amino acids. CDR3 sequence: CASSLDRLQETQYF. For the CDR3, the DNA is TGTGCCAGCAGTCTGGACAGGCTGCAAGAGACCCAGTACTTC.

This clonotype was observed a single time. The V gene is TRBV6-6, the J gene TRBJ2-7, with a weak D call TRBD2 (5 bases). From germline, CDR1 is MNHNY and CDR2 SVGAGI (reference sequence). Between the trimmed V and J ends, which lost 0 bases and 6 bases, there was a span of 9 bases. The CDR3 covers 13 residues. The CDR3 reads CASSYSSGLEQYF. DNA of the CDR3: TGTGCCAGCAGTTACTCGAGCGGCCTCGAGCAGTACTTC.